A single sample gave rise to the 27 T cell receptor beta chains below, sequenced in a study of cytomegalovirus exposure and HLA in healthy donors. Profiled with immunoSEQ multiplex PCR; TCRdb holds only in-frame clones, not every one. Of 200,000 to 300,000 clones in the sample, about 88% were seen once. Sequencing was done on a sample of PBMCs. The receptors were gathered from a man aged 18-30 years in good health and CMV-seropositive.

V and J are TRBV6-5 and TRBJ1-1; no definite D call. The CDR3 consists of 14 residues. Germline CDR1 reads MNHEY; CDR2 reads SVGAGI. Trimming removed 4 bases at V and 5 bases at J, with 14 bases between. The CDR3 region is CASSSRFPGTEAFF. The CDR3 nucleotides are TGTGCCAGCAGTTCCCGATTTCCGGGGACTGAAGCTTTCTTT.

The gene calls are TRBV6-4 and TRBJ2-3, with D perhaps being TRBD1 or TRBD2 (5 bases each). Germline V gene data show CDR1 as MRHNA and CDR2 as SNTAGT. CDR3 length equals 14 residues. V was pared by 4 bases and J by 3 bases, with 11 bases between. CDR3 nucleotide sequence: TGTGCCAGCAGTGCAACAGGAGGTACAGATACGCAGTATTTT. Amino acid sequence: CASSATGGTDTQYF.

The chain carries TRBV2 and TRBJ2-3, with 13 bases lining up with TRBD2. The J segment lost 4 bases and the V segment lost 7 bases, leaving 11 bases of the junction unmatched. The CDR3 sequence is 17 residues long. Germline V CDR1 and CDR2: SNHLY, FYNNEI. The CDR3 spells CASILSLGLAGADTQYF. DNA for the CDR3: TGTGCCAGCATCTTATCGCTCGGACTAGCGGGAGCAGATACGCAGTATTTT.

This sequence joins TRBV7-2 and TRBJ2-3; D gene unclear. Trimming removed 5 bases at V and 1 base at J, with 10 bases between. CDR1 is SGHTA, CDR2 FQGNSA, per germline. This CDR3 region has 14 residues. CDR3 region: CASSRGFGTDTQYF. In DNA, the CDR3 is TGTGCCAGCAGCCGCGGATTTGGCACAGATACGCAGTATTTT.

This CDR3 reads CATSGGLVNEQFF. For the CDR3, the DNA is TGTGCCACCAGCGGGGGACTAGTCAATGAGCAGTTCTTC. V gene TRBV15 combines with J gene TRBJ2-1; 8 bases align to TRBD2. Germline CDR1 and CDR2: LNHNV and YYDKDF (reference sequence). V trimming: 5 bases; J trimming: 6 bases; junction bases outside the gene matches: 3. The CDR3 extends over 13 amino acids.

The chain employs TRBV5-1 and TRBJ2-3; TRBD2 matches 7 bases. The CDR3 consists of 18 residues. V was clipped by 4 bases and J by 2 bases; unmatched bases: 16. From germline, CDR1 is SGHRS and CDR2 YFSETQ. In nucleotides, the CDR3 is TGCGCCAGCAGCCCCACGTTGGGGGGGACGGAAAACACAGATACGCAGTATTTT. Protein sequence: CASSPTLGGTENTDTQYF.

The rearrangement joins TRBV30 to TRBJ1-4; D ambiguous. Trimming removed 5 bases at V and 6 bases at J, with 10 bases between. CDR1 and CDR2 (germline): GTSNPN, SVGIG (reference sequence). This CDR3 contains 12 residues. The CDR3 protein is CAWGGRDEKLFF. CDR3 in DNA: TGTGCCTGGGGTGGACGGGATGAAAAACTGTTTTTT.

Comments on this clone: Within the sample, other DNA sequences also encode this same CDR3. The chain carries TRBV5-1 and TRBJ1-4; D may be TRBD1 (5 bases). Germline values: CDR1 SGHRS, CDR2 YFSETQ. The CDR3 has 14 amino acids. V was clipped by 0 bases and J by 7 bases, with 10 bases between them. For the CDR3, the DNA is TGCGCCAGCAGCTTGGGGACCGGGGGTGAAAAACTGTTTTTT. Translating gives CASSLGTGGEKLFF.

V is TRBV4-3 and J is TRBJ1-2; TRBD1 agrees at 8 bases. In germline, CDR1 is LGHNA, CDR2 YSLEER. The CDR3 totals 16 residues. V lost 3 bases and J lost 3; bases outside the gene matches: 9. The CDR3 region is CASSHRLRGRDYGYTF. The DNA for the CDR3 is TGCGCCAGCAGCCATCGTCTCAGGGGGCGCGACTATGGCTACACCTTC.

This chain connects TRBV30 to TRBJ2-7; 14 bases are a match to TRBD2. With V trimmed by 4 bases and J by 6 bases, 17 bases remained unmatched. Germline V CDR1 and CDR2: GTSNPN, SVGIG (reference sequence). The CDR3 loop spans 18 amino acids. CDR3: CAWTTRRGTSGSKGEQYF. The CDR3, as DNA: TGTGCCTGGACCACTAGACGGGGGACTAGCGGGAGTAAGGGCGAGCAGTACTTC.

The chain is built from TRBV2 and TRBJ1-1; D is uncertain. V was cut by 11 bases and J by 0 bases, with 13 bases left in between. From germline, CDR1 is SNHLY and CDR2 FYNNEI. The CDR3 totals 13 residues. For the CDR3, the DNA is TGTGCCTGCCGCTGGGAAATGAACACTGAAGCTTTCTTT. Its translation is CACRWEMNTEAFF.

This chain connects TRBV6-5 to TRBJ2-7; 9 bases fit TRBD2. CDR3 length: 14 residues. V shed 5 bases, J shed 6 bases, and the junction held 8 bases outside the gene matches. Germline values: CDR1 MNHEY, CDR2 SVGAGI. CDR3 sequence reads: CASSPRVAGVEQYF. DNA of the CDR3: TGTGCCAGCAGTCCTCGGGTAGCGGGAGTCGAGCAGTACTTC.

The genes are TRBV7-9 and TRBJ2-2, with D possibly TRBD2 on 5 matching bases. Trimming took 2 bases from V and 0 from J, leaving 10 bases between them. Germline-derived CDR1 and CDR2 are SEHNR and FQNEAQ (reference sequence). The CDR3 length is 16 residues. CDR3 sequence: CASSLPREANTGELFF. The DNA of the CDR3 is TGTGCCAGCAGCTTACCCCGGGAAGCGAACACCGGGGAGCTGTTTTTT. Full variable domain (rest looked up from reference TRBV7-9 and TRBJ2-2): DTGVSQNPRHKITKRGQNVTFRCDPISEHNRLYWYRQTLGQGPEFLTYFQNEAQLEKSRLLSDRFSAERPKGSFSTLEIQRTEQGDSAMYLCASSLPREANTGELFFGEGSRLTVL.

The chain uses TRBV27 and TRBJ2-1, with 8 bases matching TRBD2. With V trimmed by 6 bases and J by 0 bases, 10 bases remained unmatched. The CDR3 has 17 residues. The V gene's germline CDR1 is MNHEY and CDR2 SMNVEV (reference sequence). CDR3 sequence: CASRPGSGRISYNEQFF. For the CDR3, the DNA is TGTGCCAGCAGGCCGGGGAGCGGGAGAATCTCCTACAATGAGCAGTTCTTC.

The gene calls are TRBV30 and TRBJ2-7; unclear D gene. V shed 4 bases and J shed 3 bases, with 13 bases lying between them. Germline V CDR1 and CDR2: GTSNPN, SVGIG (reference sequence). The CDR3 runs 13 residues. The CDR3 reads CAWNFSPNYEQYF. CDR3 bases: TGTGCCTGGAATTTTAGTCCAAACTACGAGCAGTACTTC.

This chain uses TRBV30 with TRBJ2-7; no reliable D call. Trimming pared 0 bases from V and 7 bases from J, leaving 13 bases between. The germline V gene has CDR1 GTSNPN and CDR2 SVGIG (reference sequence). This CDR3 has 13 residues. CDR3 sequence (DNA): TGTGCCTGGAGTGTACTCGGGTCTTGGGAGCAGTACTTC. Translation: CAWSVLGSWEQYF.

This chain's CDR3 is CASSSRLAGVNEQFF. As DNA, the CDR3 is TGTGCCAGCAGCTCAAGACTAGCGGGAGTCAATGAGCAGTTCTTC. This sequence joins TRBV7-3 and TRBJ2-1; 12 bases fit TRBD2. This CDR3 has 15 residues. V was clipped by 4 bases and J by 6 bases; unmatched bases: 4. CDR1 and CDR2 (germline): SGHTA, FQGTGA. Full variable domain (remainder filled in from reference TRBV7-3 and TRBJ2-1): GAGVSQTPSNKVTEKGKYVELRCDPISGHTALYWYRQSLGQGPEFLIYFQGTGAADDSGLPNDRFFAVRPEGSVSTLKIQRTERGDSAVYLCASSSRLAGVNEQFFGPGTRLTVL.

The chain is built from TRBV6-5 and TRBJ1-3, with D possibly being TRBD1 (5 bases). V shed 2 bases and J shed 0 bases, with 8 bases lying between them. This CDR3 spans 15 amino acids. The V gene's germline CDR1 is MNHEY and CDR2 SVGAGI. The CDR3 is CASSYGARSGNTIYF. The CDR3 bases are TGTGCCAGCAGTTACGGGGCTCGCTCTGGAAACACCATATATTTT.

This clone was found once. The gene calls are TRBV29-1 and TRBJ2-1; 7 bases map to TRBD1. The CDR3 runs 14 residues. Germline assignment: CDR1 SQVTM and CDR2 ANQGSEA. After removal of 5 bases from V and 6 bases from J, the junction contained 10 bases not matched to a gene. CDR3 residues: CSVPRGLGGNEQFF. CDR3 nucleotides: TGCAGCGTTCCTAGGGGGCTCGGTGGCAATGAGCAGTTCTTC.

The chain recombines TRBV7-9 with TRBJ1-5; D gene uncertain. The V and J ends lost 1 base and 6 bases respectively, with 7 bases between them. Looked up from germline, CDR1 is SEHNR and CDR2 is FQNEAQ (reference sequence). The CDR3 sequence is 13 residues long. The CDR3, as DNA: TGTGCCAGCAGCTTAGGGGGAGGTCAGCCCCAGCATTTT. Translation gives CASSLGGGQPQHF.

V gene TRBV18 combines with J gene TRBJ1-5; D gene uncertain. The germline V gene encodes CDR1 KGHSH and CDR2 LQKENI. The CDR3 consists of 15 residues. Trimming took 3 bases from V and 0 from J, leaving 9 bases between them. CDR3 in DNA: TGTGCCAGCTCACCCCGCGGACTTAGCAATCAGCCCCAGCATTTT. This sequence encodes CASSPRGLSNQPQHF.

The gene calls are TRBV12-5 and TRBJ2-7; weak D call: TRBD2 (6 bases). The ends were cut back, 0 bases at V and 3 bases at J, with 15 bases in the middle. CDR3 length equals 16 residues. Germline values: CDR1 LGHNT, CDR2 FRNRAP. This CDR3 is CASGLVLSSANYEQYF. The CDR3 nucleotides are TGTGCTAGTGGTTTGGTGTTGTCTAGCGCGAACTACGAGCAGTACTTC.

V is TRBV27 and J is TRBJ2-7; D might be TRBD1 (5 bases). The length of the CDR3 is 14 residues. V was trimmed by 4 bases and J by 3 bases, leaving 13 bases between them. Germline CDR1 is MNHEY and CDR2 is SMNVEV (reference sequence). CDR3 protein: CASSSSDTLYEQYF. The CDR3, as DNA: TGTGCCAGCAGTTCGTCGGACACCCTCTACGAGCAGTACTTC.

This rearrangement joins TRBV15 to TRBJ2-7, with TRBD1 matching over 10 bases. The CDR3 is 14 residues long. V lost 10 bases, J lost 0 bases, and 6 bases stayed unmatched. Per the germline V gene, CDR1 is LNHNV and CDR2 is YYDKDF (reference sequence). Written as DNA, the CDR3 is TGTGCCATGACGGACAGGGGGAGCTCCTACGAGCAGTACTTC. This codes for CAMTDRGSSYEQYF. Complete variable domain (other parts from reference TRBV15 and TRBJ2-7): DAMVIQNPRYQVTQFGKPVTLSCSQTLNHNVMYWYQQKSSQAPKLLFHYYDKDFNNEADTPDNFQSRRPNTSFCFLDIRSPGLGDTAMYLCAMTDRGSSYEQYFGPGTRLTVT.

This chain connects TRBV5-6 to TRBJ2-2; the match to TRBD1 covers 9 bases. With V trimmed by 0 bases and J by 6 bases, 6 bases remained unmatched. CDR1 and CDR2 from the germline V gene are SGHDT and YYEEEE. This CDR3 contains 16 residues. The chain's CDR3 is CASSLAGQGRAGELFF. As DNA, the CDR3 is TGTGCCAGCAGCTTGGCTGGACAGGGGAGGGCCGGGGAGCTGTTTTTT.

This chain uses TRBV30 with TRBJ1-2; D not certain. The CDR3 contains 12 residues. V was clipped by 5 bases and J by 4 bases, with 11 bases between them. Germline V gives CDR1 GTSNPN, CDR2 SVGIG (reference sequence). The CDR3 DNA follows: TGTGCCTGGTTGAATGTTGGCTATGGCTACACCTTC. Translating gives CAWLNVGYGYTF.

CDR3 sequence (DNA): TGTGCCAGCAGCTTGGGCTCAGGCTCAGATACGCAGTATTTT. It is translated as CASSLGSGSDTQYF. The rearrangement uses TRBV7-2 and TRBJ2-3, with D hard to call. Trimming removed 3 bases from V and 4 bases from J, with 11 bases in between. Germline V CDR1 and CDR2: SGHTA, FQGNSA. The CDR3 extends over 14 amino acids.